These T cell receptor beta chains were read from a single sample in a study of T cell responses to AZD1222 COVID-19 vaccine. Sequencing was performed with immunoSEQ multiplex PCR; in TCRdb, only in-frame clones are kept and a portion is missing. The sample has 95,000 to 150,000 clones, about 92% seen once; the top ten hold approximately 1%. Specimen: peripheral blood, collected on day 0 of AZD1222 vaccination. These receptors originate from an adult in good health. The conserved cysteine and the conserved F or W are not part of the CDR3 here. D genes are given only for firm matches.

v_call: TRBV19; j_call: TRBJ2-7; d_call: -; cdr3_aa: ASNQKGGTLAKQY
v_call: TRBV6-5; j_call: TRBJ2-1; d_call: -; cdr3_aa: ASSTDLAYNEQF
v_call: TRBV5-1; j_call: TRBJ1-1; d_call: -; cdr3_aa: ASSLRTGPTEAF
v_call: TRBV10-3; j_call: TRBJ1-2; d_call: -; cdr3_aa: AISEARYGYT
v_call: TRBV12-3/TRBV12-4; j_call: TRBJ1-5; d_call: -; cdr3_aa: ASSFTGQPQH
v_call: TRBV7-9; j_call: TRBJ1-4; d_call: -; cdr3_aa: ASSPREGRQDHEKLF
v_call: TRBV11-2; j_call: TRBJ2-1; d_call: TRBD2; cdr3_aa: ASSTSGSYYNEQF
v_call: TRBV7-3; j_call: TRBJ2-3; d_call: -; cdr3_aa: ASSSVFTDTQY
v_call: TRBV6-1; j_call: TRBJ2-7; d_call: -; cdr3_aa: ASSQWDISYEQY
v_call: TRBV10-3; j_call: TRBJ2-7; d_call: TRBD1; cdr3_aa: AISVGQGALGTYEQY
v_call: TRBV30; j_call: TRBJ1-3; d_call: -; cdr3_aa: AWSQTGSGNTIY
v_call: TRBV28; j_call: TRBJ1-1; d_call: TRBD1; cdr3_aa: ASSLGQGALTEAF
v_call: TRBV6-1; j_call: TRBJ1-5; d_call: -; cdr3_aa: ASSVNPPAYSNQPQH
v_call: TRBV7-9; j_call: TRBJ1-1; d_call: -; cdr3_aa: ASSFLSGNTEAF
v_call: TRBV9; j_call: TRBJ2-2; d_call: TRBD1; cdr3_aa: ASSAQGARVGELF
v_call: TRBV7-9; j_call: TRBJ2-2; d_call: -; cdr3_aa: ASTVSTGELF
v_call: TRBV6-4; j_call: TRBJ1-2; d_call: -; cdr3_aa: ASSNHAGIGGYT
v_call: TRBV28; j_call: TRBJ2-1; d_call: -; cdr3_aa: ASSLGRYNEQF
v_call: TRBV3-1/TRBV3-2; j_call: TRBJ2-7; d_call: TRBD2; cdr3_aa: ASSPLAGVYEQY
v_call: TRBV5-4; j_call: TRBJ1-1; d_call: TRBD1; cdr3_aa: ASSPTGTGRAEAF
v_call: TRBV11-2; j_call: TRBJ1-5; d_call: -; cdr3_aa: ASSFNQPQH
v_call: TRBV7-8; j_call: TRBJ1-1; d_call: -; cdr3_aa: ASSLAGISNTEAF
v_call: TRBV5-5; j_call: TRBJ1-2; d_call: -; cdr3_aa: ASSIGLLPIGYT
v_call: TRBV6-1; j_call: TRBJ2-7; d_call: -; cdr3_aa: ASSEADYYEQY
v_call: TRBV12-3/TRBV12-4; j_call: TRBJ1-2; d_call: -; cdr3_aa: ASSLQANYGYT
v_call: TRBV5-1; j_call: TRBJ2-2; d_call: TRBD1; cdr3_aa: ASSTDPGQGNFGELF
v_call: TRBV7-8; j_call: TRBJ2-1; d_call: TRBD2; cdr3_aa: ASSLLAGDNYEQF
v_call: TRBV9; j_call: TRBJ2-2; d_call: TRBD2; cdr3_aa: ASRTSGRPTGELF
v_call: TRBV11-2; j_call: TRBJ2-7; d_call: TRBD2; cdr3_aa: ASSFGFSGSYEQY
v_call: TRBV6-6; j_call: TRBJ2-5; d_call: -; cdr3_aa: ASSYSYGAAETQY
v_call: TRBV9; j_call: TRBJ2-7; d_call: TRBD2; cdr3_aa: ASSPQREGPYEQY
v_call: TRBV24-1; j_call: TRBJ2-7; d_call: TRBD1; cdr3_aa: ATSDSGQGSYYEQY
v_call: TRBV18; j_call: TRBJ1-3; d_call: TRBD1; cdr3_aa: ASSADRTGNTIY
v_call: TRBV24-1; j_call: TRBJ2-7; d_call: TRBD1; cdr3_aa: ATSATRDRESGKMNEQY
v_call: TRBV18; j_call: TRBJ1-5; d_call: -; cdr3_aa: ASSPGPPGNQPQH
v_call: TRBV6-1; j_call: TRBJ1-6; d_call: -; cdr3_aa: ASSEAGAGQLLEAPLH
v_call: TRBV9; j_call: TRBJ2-1; d_call: TRBD1; cdr3_aa: ASNRDSPFNEQF
v_call: TRBV5-1; j_call: TRBJ2-4; d_call: -; cdr3_aa: ASRGPGSAKNIQY
v_call: TRBV19; j_call: TRBJ1-1; d_call: -; cdr3_aa: ASSTRGRGTEAF
v_call: TRBV2; j_call: TRBJ2-4; d_call: -; cdr3_aa: ASSHRQLAKNIQY
v_call: TRBV7-6; j_call: TRBJ2-7; d_call: TRBD2; cdr3_aa: ASSLQGLAAYEQY
v_call: TRBV19; j_call: TRBJ2-1; d_call: -; cdr3_aa: ASTSRTAYPYNEQF
v_call: TRBV3-1/TRBV3-2; j_call: TRBJ2-7; d_call: TRBD1; cdr3_aa: ASSHRRTGPYRKY
v_call: TRBV2; j_call: TRBJ1-4; d_call: TRBD1; cdr3_aa: ASRKDRAYEKLF
v_call: TRBV7-8; j_call: TRBJ2-7; d_call: -; cdr3_aa: ASSLAFGTYEQY
v_call: TRBV18; j_call: TRBJ2-2; d_call: -; cdr3_aa: ASSPRPEAGELF
v_call: TRBV30; j_call: TRBJ1-2; d_call: -; cdr3_aa: AWSLRGRGGYT